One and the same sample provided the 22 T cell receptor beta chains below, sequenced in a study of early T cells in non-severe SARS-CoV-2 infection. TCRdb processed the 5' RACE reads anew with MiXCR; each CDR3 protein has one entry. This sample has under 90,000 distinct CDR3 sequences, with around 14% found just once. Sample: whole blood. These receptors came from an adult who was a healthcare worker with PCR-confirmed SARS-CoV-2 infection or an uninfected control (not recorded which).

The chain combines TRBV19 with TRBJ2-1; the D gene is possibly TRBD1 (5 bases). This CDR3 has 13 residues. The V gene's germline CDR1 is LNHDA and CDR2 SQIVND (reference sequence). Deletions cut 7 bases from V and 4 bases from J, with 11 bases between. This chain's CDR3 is CASTETAYNEQFF. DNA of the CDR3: TGTGCCAGTACTGAGACAGCTTACAATGAGCAGTTCTTC.

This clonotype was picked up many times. CDR3 protein: CASSMDGYEQYF. The CDR3 DNA is TGTGCCAGCAGCATGGACGGCTACGAGCAGTACTTC. The V and J genes are TRBV5-4 and TRBJ2-7; D is unresolved. Trimming removed 4 bases at V and 3 bases at J, with 8 bases between. The CDR3 is made up of 12 amino acids. The germline V gene has CDR1 SGHNT and CDR2 YYREEE (reference sequence).

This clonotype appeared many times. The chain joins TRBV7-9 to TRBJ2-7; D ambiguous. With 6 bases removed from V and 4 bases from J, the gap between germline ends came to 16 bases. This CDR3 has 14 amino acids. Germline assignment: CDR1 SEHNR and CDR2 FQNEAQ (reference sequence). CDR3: CASSFAEPPYEQYF. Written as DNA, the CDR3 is TGTGCCAGCAGTTTTGCAGAACCACCATACGAGCAGTACTTC.

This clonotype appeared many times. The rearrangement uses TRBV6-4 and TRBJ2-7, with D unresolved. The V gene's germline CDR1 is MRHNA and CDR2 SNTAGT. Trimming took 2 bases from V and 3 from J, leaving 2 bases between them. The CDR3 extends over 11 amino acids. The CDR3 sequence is CASSDGYEQYF. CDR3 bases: TGTGCCAGCAGTGACGGCTACGAGCAGTACTTC.

The CDR3: CASSLVGTDTQYF. The CDR3 DNA reads TGTGCCAGCAGCTTAGTGGGCACAGATACGCAGTATTTT. V gene TRBV7-8 combines with J gene TRBJ2-3; D not certain. Germline-derived CDR1 and CDR2 are SGHVS and FQNEAQ. The CDR3 covers 13 residues. Trimming pared 1 base from V and 1 base from J, leaving 3 bases between.

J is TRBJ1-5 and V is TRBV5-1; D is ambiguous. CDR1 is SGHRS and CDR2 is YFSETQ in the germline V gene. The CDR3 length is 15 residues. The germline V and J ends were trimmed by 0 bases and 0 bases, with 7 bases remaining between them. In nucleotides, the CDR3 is TGCGCCAGCAGCTTGGGGGTGAATAGCAATCAGCCCCAGCATTTT. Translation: CASSLGVNSNQPQHF.

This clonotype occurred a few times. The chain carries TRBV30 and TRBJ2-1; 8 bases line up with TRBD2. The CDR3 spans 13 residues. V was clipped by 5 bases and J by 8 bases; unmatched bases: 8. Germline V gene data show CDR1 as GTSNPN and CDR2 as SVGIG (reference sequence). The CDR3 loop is CAWEREIVDEQFF. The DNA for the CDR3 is TGTGCCTGGGAGCGGGAGATTGTCGATGAGCAGTTCTTC. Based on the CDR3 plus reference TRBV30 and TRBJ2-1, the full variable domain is SQTIHQWPATLVQPVGSPLSLECTVEGTSNPNLYWYRQAAGRGLQLLFYSVGIGQISSEVPQNLSASRPQDRQFILSSKKLLLSDSGFYLCAWEREIVDEQFFGPGTRLTVL.

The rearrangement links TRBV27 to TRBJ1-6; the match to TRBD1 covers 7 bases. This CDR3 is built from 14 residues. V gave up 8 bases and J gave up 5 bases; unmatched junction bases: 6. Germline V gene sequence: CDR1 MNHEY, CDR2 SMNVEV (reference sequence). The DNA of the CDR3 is TGTGCCAGCCGACAGGGAGCCGATAATTCACCCCTCCACTTT. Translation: CASRQGADNSPLHF.

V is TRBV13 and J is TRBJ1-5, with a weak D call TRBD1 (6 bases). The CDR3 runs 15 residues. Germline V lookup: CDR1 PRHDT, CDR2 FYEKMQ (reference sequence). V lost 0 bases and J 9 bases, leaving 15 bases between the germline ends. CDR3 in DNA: TGTGCCAGCAGCTTAGGGGGCCAGGGGATAGGGCCCCAGCATTTT. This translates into CASSLGGQGIGPQHF.

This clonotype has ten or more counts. The CDR3 region has the DNA TGCAGTGCTAGACTTTTAGAAGCGGGAGCCGAGCAGTACTTC. Translated, it gives CSARLLEAGAEQYF. The V call is TRBV20-1, the J call TRBJ2-7, with 8 positions matching TRBD2. There are 14 residues in the CDR3. Per germline, CDR1 DFQATT and CDR2 SNEGSKA (reference sequence). The ends lost 2 bases at V and 6 bases at J; junction bases unmatched: 9.

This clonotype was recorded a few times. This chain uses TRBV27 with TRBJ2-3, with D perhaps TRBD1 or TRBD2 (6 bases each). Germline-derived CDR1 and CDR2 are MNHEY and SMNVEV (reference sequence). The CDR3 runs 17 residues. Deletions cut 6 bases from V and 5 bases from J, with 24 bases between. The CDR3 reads CASSLRRAGGPLDTQYF. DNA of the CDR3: TGTGCCAGCAGCCTTCGTCGCGCCGGGGGCCCCTTAGATACGCAGTATTTT.

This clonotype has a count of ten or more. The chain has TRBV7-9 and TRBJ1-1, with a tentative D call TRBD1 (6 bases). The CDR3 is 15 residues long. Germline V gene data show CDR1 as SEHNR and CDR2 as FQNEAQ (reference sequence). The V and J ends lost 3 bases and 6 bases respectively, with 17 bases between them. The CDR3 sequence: CASSFRGAGDSEAFF. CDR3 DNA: TGTGCCAGCAGCTTCAGAGGTGCAGGGGATTCTGAAGCTTTCTTT.

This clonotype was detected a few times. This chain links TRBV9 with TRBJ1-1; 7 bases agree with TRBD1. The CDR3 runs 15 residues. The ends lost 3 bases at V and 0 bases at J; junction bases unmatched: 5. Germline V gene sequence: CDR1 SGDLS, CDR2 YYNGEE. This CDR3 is CASSAGGQLNTEAFF. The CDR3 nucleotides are TGTGCCAGCAGCGCGGGGGGACAGCTGAACACTGAAGCTTTCTTT. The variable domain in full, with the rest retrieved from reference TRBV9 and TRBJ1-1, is DSGVTQTPKHLITATGQRVTLRCSPRSGDLSVYWYQQSLDQGLQFLIQYYNGEERAKGNILERFSAQQFPDLHSELNLSSLELGDSALYFCASSAGGQLNTEAFFGQGTRLTVV.

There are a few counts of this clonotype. CDR3: CSARLTRGPGETQYF. The CDR3 coding sequence is TGCAGTGCTAGACTCACCCGGGGGCCAGGGGAGACCCAGTACTTC. This sequence joins TRBV20-1 and TRBJ2-5; either TRBD1 or TRBD2 may fit D (6 bases each). Looked up from germline, CDR1 is DFQATT and CDR2 is SNEGSKA (reference sequence). V gave up 2 bases and J gave up 5 bases, with 18 bases separating them. This CDR3 region has 15 residues.

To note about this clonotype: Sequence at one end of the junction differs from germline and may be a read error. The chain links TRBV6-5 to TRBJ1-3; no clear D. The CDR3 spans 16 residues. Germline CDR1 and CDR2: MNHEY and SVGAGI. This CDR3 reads CTSSPTGGFSGNTIYF. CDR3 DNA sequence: TGTACCAGCAGCCCTACTGGAGGGTTCTCTGGAAACACCATATATTTT.

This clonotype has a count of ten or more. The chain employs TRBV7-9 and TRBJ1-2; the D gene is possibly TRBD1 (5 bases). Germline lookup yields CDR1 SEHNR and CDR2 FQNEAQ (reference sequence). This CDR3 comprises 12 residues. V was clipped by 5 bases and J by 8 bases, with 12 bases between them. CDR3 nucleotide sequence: TGTGCCAGCAGCCCACCCGGGGGAGGCTACACCTTC. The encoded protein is CASSPPGGGYTF.

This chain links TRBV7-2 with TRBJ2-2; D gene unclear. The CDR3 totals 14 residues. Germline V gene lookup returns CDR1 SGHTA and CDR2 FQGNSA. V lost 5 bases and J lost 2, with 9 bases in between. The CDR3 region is CASSAMSNTGELFF. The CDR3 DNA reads TGTGCCAGCAGCGCAATGTCTAACACCGGGGAGCTGTTTTTT.

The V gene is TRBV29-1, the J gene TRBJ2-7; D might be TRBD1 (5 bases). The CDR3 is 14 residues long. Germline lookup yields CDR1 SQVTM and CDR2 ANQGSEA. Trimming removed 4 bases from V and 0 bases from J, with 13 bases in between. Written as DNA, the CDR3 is TGCAGCGTTGGGGGCGACAGCCACTCCTACGAGCAGTACTTC. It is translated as CSVGGDSHSYEQYF.

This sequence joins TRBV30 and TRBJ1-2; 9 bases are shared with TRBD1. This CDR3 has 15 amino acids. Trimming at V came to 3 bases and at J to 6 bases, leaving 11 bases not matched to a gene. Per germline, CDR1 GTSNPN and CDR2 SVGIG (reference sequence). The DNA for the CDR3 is TGTGCCTGGAGCCCCGGGGACAGGGAGCTGGATGGCTACACCTTC. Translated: CAWSPGDRELDGYTF.

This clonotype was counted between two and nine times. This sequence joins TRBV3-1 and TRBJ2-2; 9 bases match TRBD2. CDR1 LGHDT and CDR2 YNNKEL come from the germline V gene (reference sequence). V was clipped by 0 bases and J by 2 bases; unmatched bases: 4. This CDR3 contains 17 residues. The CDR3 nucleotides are TGTGCCAGCAGCCAAGATCTAGCGGGAATTAACACCGGGGAGCTGTTTTTT. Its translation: CASSQDLAGINTGELFF. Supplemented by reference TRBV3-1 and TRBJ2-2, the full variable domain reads DTAVSQTPKYLVTQMGNDKSIKCEQNLGHDTMYWYKQDSKKFLKIMFSYNNKELIINETVPNRFSPKSPDKAHLNLHINSLELGDSAVYFCASSQDLAGINTGELFFGEGSRLTVL.

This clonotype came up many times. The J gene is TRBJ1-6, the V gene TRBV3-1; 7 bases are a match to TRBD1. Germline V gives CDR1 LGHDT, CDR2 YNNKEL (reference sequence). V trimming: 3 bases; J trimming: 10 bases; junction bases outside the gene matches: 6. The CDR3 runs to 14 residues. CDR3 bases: TGTGCCAGCAGCCACTACAGGGGAGGCTCACCCCTCCACTTT. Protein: CASSHYRGGSPLHF.

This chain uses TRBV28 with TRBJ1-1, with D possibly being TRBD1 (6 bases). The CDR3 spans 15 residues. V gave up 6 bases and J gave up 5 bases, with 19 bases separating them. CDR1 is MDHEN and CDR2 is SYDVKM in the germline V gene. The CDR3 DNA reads TGTGCCAGCAGCCTTGTGGGGGCCGCGAAGACTGAAGCTTTCTTT. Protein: CASSLVGAAKTEAFF.